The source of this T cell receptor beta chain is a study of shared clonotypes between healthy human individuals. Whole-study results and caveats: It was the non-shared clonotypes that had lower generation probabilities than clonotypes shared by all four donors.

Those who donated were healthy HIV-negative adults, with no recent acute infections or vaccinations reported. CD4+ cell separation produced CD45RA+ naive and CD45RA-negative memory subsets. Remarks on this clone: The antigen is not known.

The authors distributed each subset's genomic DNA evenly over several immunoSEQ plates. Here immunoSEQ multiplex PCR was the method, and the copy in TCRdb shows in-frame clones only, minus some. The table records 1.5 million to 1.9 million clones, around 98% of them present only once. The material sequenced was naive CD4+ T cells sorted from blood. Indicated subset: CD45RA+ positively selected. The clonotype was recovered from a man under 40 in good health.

CDR3 amino acids: CASSWPGTGLKRIDGYTF. DNA of the CDR3: TGTGCCAGCAGCTGGCCCGGGACAGGGTTGAAGAGGATCGATGGCTACACCTTC. The V and J genes are TRBV5-5 and TRBJ1-2; TRBD1 matches 9 bases. J gave up 6 bases and V 3 bases, and 18 bases lay outside the gene matches. The CDR3 extends over 18 amino acids. Germline CDR1 and CDR2: SGHKS and YYEKEE (reference sequence).